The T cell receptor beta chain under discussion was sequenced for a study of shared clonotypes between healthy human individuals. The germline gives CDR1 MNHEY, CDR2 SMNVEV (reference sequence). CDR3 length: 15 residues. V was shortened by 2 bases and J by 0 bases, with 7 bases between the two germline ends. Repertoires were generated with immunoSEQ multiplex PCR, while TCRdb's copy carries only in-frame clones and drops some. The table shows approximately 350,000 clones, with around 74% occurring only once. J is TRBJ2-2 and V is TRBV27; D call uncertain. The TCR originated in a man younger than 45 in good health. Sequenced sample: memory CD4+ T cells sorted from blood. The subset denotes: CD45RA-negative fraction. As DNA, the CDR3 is TGTGCCAGCAGTTTACGAGGTACGAACACCGGGGAGCTGTTTTTT. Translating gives CASSLRGTNTGELFF.